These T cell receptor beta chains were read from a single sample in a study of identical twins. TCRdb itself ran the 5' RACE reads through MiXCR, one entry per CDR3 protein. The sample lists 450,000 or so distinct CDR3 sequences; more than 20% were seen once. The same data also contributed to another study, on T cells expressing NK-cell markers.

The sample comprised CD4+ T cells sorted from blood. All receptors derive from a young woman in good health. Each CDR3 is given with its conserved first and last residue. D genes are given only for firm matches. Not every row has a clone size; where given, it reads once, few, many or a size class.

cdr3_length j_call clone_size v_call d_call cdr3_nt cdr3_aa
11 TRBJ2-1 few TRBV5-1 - TGCGCCAGCAGCTTGGACAGGGAGGAGTTCTTC CASSLDREEFF
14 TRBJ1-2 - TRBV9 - TGTGCCAGCAGCCCGACCGGGGCCAGACATGGCTACACCTTC CASSPTGARHGYTF
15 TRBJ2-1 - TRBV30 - TGTGCCTGGAGTCGAGGACCTACGCTCGTCCATGAGCAGTTCTTC CAWSRGPTLVHEQFF
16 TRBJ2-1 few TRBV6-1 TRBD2 TGTGCCAGCAGGCAAACCGGGACTAGTGACGGGAATGAGCAGTTCTTC CASRQTGTSDGNEQFF
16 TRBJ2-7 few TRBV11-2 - TGTGCCAGCAGCACCGGCGCGGGATCACTGCTAAGCGAGCAGTACTTC CASSTGAGSLLSEQYF
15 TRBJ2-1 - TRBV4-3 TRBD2 TGCGCCAGCAGCCGGTCGGGACTAGAGTACAATGAGCAGTTCTTC CASSRSGLEYNEQFF
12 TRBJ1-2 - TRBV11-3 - TGTGCCAGCAGCCTAAACAAGGGCGGCTACACCTTC CASSLNKGGYTF
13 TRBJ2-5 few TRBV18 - TGTGCCAGCTCACCAATGACTGCCGAGACCCAGTACTTC CASSPMTAETQYF
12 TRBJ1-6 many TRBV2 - TGTGCCAGCAGGGAACTTAATTCACCCCTCCACTTT CASRELNSPLHF
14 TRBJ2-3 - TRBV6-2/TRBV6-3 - TGTGCCAGCAGTTCTCTTACTTACGGAGATACGCAGTATTTT CASSSLTYGDTQYF
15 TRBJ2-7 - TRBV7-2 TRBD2 TGTGCCAGCAGCTCCGGACTAGCGGGAACATACGAGCAGTACTTC CASSSGLAGTYEQYF
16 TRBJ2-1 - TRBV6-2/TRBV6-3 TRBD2 TGTGCCAGCACCTCCCGGTTACTAGCGGGCTACAATGAGCAGTTCTTC CASTSRLLAGYNEQFF
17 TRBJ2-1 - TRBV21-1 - TGTGCCAGCAGCAAATGCGGCGGGGGCTATTCCTACAATGAGCAGTTCTTC CASSKCGGGYSYNEQFF
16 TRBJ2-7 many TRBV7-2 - TGTGCCAGCAGCGCCTCCGGGACCTTCGAGGGGTACGAGCAGTACTTC CASSASGTFEGYEQYF
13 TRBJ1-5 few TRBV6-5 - TGTGCCAGCAGTTACTCGGTCGTCCAGCCCCAGCATTTT CASSYSVVQPQHF
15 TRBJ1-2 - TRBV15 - TGTGCCACCAGCAGAGCCCCGGGTCAAAACTATGGCTACACCTTC CATSRAPGQNYGYTF
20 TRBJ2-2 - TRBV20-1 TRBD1 TGCAGTGCTAGAGATACCGGGACAGGGGGCGCGGGATGGAACACCGGGGAGCTGTTTTTT CSARDTGTGGAGWNTGELFF